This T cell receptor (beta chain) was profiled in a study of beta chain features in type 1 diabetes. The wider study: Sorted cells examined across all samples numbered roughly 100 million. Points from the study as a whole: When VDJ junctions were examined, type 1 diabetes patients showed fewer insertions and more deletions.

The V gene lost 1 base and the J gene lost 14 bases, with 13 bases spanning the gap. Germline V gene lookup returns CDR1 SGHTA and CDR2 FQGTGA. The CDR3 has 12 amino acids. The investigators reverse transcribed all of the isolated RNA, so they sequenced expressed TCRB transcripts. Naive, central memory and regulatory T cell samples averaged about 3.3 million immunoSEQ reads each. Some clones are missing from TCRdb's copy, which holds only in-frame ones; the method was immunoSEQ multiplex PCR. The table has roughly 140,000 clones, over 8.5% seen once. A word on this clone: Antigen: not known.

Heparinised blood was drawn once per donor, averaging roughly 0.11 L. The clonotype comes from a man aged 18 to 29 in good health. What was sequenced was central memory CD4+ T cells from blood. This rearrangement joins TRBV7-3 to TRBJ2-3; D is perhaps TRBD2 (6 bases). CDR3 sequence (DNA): TGTGCCAGCAGCTTAAGTACCGGGACTTCGTATTTT. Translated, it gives CASSLSTGTSYF. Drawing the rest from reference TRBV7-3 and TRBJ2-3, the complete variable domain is GAGVSQTPSNKVTEKGKYVELRCDPISGHTALYWYRQSLGQGPEFLIYFQGTGAADDSGLPNDRFFAVRPEGSVSTLKIQRTERGDSAVYLCASSLSTGTSYFGPGTRLTVL.